Given below is one T cell receptor beta chain in context. This record belongs to a study of T cell responses to AZD1222 COVID-19 vaccine. Germline V lookup: CDR1 SGHRS, CDR2 YFSETQ. The V and J ends lost 4 bases and 2 bases respectively, with 9 bases between them. CDR3 length: 14 amino acids. Method: immunoSEQ multiplex PCR; TCRdb's copy keeps in-frame clones and lacks some. In the table there are over 130,000 clones, more than 80% of which are singletons. Here the sequenced sample was peripheral blood, taken 28 days after the second dose of the MenACWY control vaccine. The chain employs TRBV5-1 and TRBJ1-4; D may be TRBD1 (5 bases). The origin of this receptor is an adult who received the MenACWY meningococcal vaccine as a control. This CDR3 reads CASSTGRTNEKLFF. The DNA of the CDR3 is TGCGCCAGCAGCACGGGACGGACTAATGAAAAACTGTTTTTT.